A selection of T cell receptor beta chains follows, all from one sample in a study of PD-1 blockade in classical Hodgkin lymphoma. The table came from immunoSEQ multiplex PCR; TCRdb's copy has only in-frame clones and leaves some out. The data hold some 45,000 clones, with about nine tenths observed a single time. The specimen comprised peripheral blood mononuclear cells (PBMCs), sampled at baseline. All receptors come from a human donor with classical Hodgkin lymphoma. Both conserved end residues are trimmed from each CDR3. D genes are given only for firm matches. A row's size may be missing; if present it is once, few, many or a size class.

clone_size d_call j_call v_call cdr3_aa
NA NA TRBJ1-2 TRBV21-1 ASSNGQNYGYT
NA TRBD2 TRBJ2-5 TRBV6-1 ASSDSLRTSGGFQETQY
NA TRBD1 TRBJ1-1 TRBV7-2 ASSPGTGRVVAF
NA NA TRBJ2-7 TRBV18 ASSLAEASGGYEQY
NA NA TRBJ2-7 TRBV19 ASSRALSTYEQY
NA NA TRBJ2-1 TRBV9 ASSVGAYNEQF
once NA TRBJ1-4 TRBV27 ASSSRITTNEKLF
NA NA TRBJ2-5 TRBV29-1 SVNPRDFQETQY
few NA TRBJ2-1 TRBV7-9 ASSSDSYPHFDNEQF
NA NA TRBJ1-1 TRBV9 ASSATQAHTEAF
NA NA TRBJ2-7 TRBV15 ATSSTGNYEQY
once NA TRBJ2-7 TRBV5-6 ASSFQTYEQY
NA NA TRBJ1-2 TRBV9 ASSVGDNYGYT
NA NA TRBJ1-3 TRBV4-1 ASSQVATAYSGNTIY
NA TRBD1 TRBJ1-5 TRBV7-2 ASSADRVQPQH
NA NA TRBJ1-2 TRBV7-9 ASSLGAPGYT
NA TRBD1 TRBJ2-2 TRBV4-1 ASSQEPGTETGELF
NA NA TRBJ2-7 TRBV27 ASSLSGFGYEQY
NA TRBD1 NA TRBV27 ASSLGQGSYEQY
NA NA TRBJ2-3 TRBV7-9 ASSKLGSTDTQY